The next 8 T cell receptor beta chains were all read from a single sample in a study of blood T cell repertoires in COVID-19. Profiling relied on immunoSEQ multiplex PCR, and the TCRdb table lists in-frame clones only, not all of them. The table lists tens of thousands of clones, around 89% of them singletons. Sequenced sample: peripheral blood. The source is a woman of 80 years or more with active COVID-19.

The V call is TRBV23-1, the J call TRBJ2-5; TRBD2 agrees at 7 bases. TRBV23-1 is an ORF for which the function is uncertain. The CDR3 has 13 amino acids. V lost 2 bases to trimming and J lost 3 bases; unmatched junction nucleotides: 0. CDR3 region: CASSQGGEETQYF. DNA of the CDR3: TGCGCCAGCAGTCAAGGGGGGGAAGAGACCCAGTACTTC.

The chain recombines TRBV6-5 with TRBJ2-7, with D possibly matching TRBD2 (6 bases). From germline, CDR1 is MNHEY and CDR2 SVGAGI. V was clipped by 6 bases and J by 2 bases, with 14 bases between them. CDR3 length: 14 amino acids. For the CDR3, the DNA is TGTGCCAGCAGGGCGGGACGGACTACCTACGAGCAGTACTTC. Translated, it gives CASRAGRTTYEQYF.

The gene calls are TRBV18 and TRBJ2-7; D is possibly TRBD2 (6 bases). V was shortened by 10 bases and J by 3 bases, with 16 bases between the two germline ends. Germline assignment: CDR1 KGHSH and CDR2 LQKENI. The CDR3 is 13 amino acids. DNA for the CDR3: TGTGCCACCGCTAGCGACCTTTTCTACGAGCAGTACTTC. Protein: CATASDLFYEQYF.

The chain uses TRBV20-1 and TRBJ2-1; 9 nucleotides match TRBD2. After removal of 4 bases from V and 7 bases from J, the junction contained 5 bases not matched to a gene. In germline, CDR1 is DFQATT, CDR2 SNEGSKA (reference sequence). This CDR3 region has 13 residues. This CDR3 reads CSAIETSGNEQFF. DNA for the CDR3: TGCAGTGCTATTGAGACTAGCGGAAATGAGCAGTTCTTC.

The chain links TRBV10-1 to TRBJ1-6; TRBD1 is a possible D gene (6 bases). CDR3 length: 14 residues. Germline V CDR1 and CDR2: WNHNN, SYGVQD (reference sequence). V was trimmed by 8 bases and J by 7 bases, leaving 15 bases between them. The CDR3 protein is CASRRQEKNSPLHF. CDR3 nucleotide sequence: TGCGCCAGCCGCCGACAGGAGAAAAATTCACCCCTCCACTTT.

V and J are TRBV7-2 and TRBJ2-7, with D perhaps TRBD2 (6 bases). This CDR3 contains 16 residues. CDR1 and CDR2 (germline): SGHTA, FQGNSA. The V gene lost 2 bases and the J gene lost 5 bases, with 19 bases spanning the gap. The CDR3 sequence is CASSLSSGLGSHEQYF. The CDR3 nucleotides are TGTGCCAGCAGCTTAAGTTCGGGACTCGGATCCCACGAGCAGTACTTC.

The J gene is TRBJ1-2, the V gene TRBV11-2, with 10 positions matching TRBD1. The germline V gene encodes CDR1 SGHAT and CDR2 FQNNGV. Trimming removed 5 bases from V and 4 bases from J; junction bases left unmatched: 7. The CDR3 is made up of 15 amino acids. CDR3 loop: CASSTPRDRGYGYTF. The CDR3 nucleotides read TGTGCCAGCAGCACCCCGAGGGACAGGGGCTATGGCTACACCTTC.

This clone was found once. The chain employs TRBV7-3 and TRBJ2-7; 11 nucleotides match TRBD2. Unmatched junction bases numbered 6, after V lost 3 bases and J lost 5 bases. This CDR3 is 15 amino acids long. Germline values: CDR1 SGHTA, CDR2 FQGTGA. The CDR3: CASSFSGRAENEQYF. In DNA form, the CDR3 reads TGTGCCAGCAGCTTTAGCGGGAGGGCCGAAAACGAGCAGTACTTC. The whole variable domain, remainder taken from reference TRBV7-3 and TRBJ2-7, is GAGVSQTPSNKVTEKGKYVELRCDPISGHTALYWYRQSLGQGPEFLIYFQGTGAADDSGLPNDRFFAVRPEGSVSTLKIQRTERGDSAVYLCASSFSGRAENEQYFGPGTRLTVT.